Each of the 17 T cell receptor beta chains below was sequenced from the same sample in a study of graft-versus-host responses after intestinal transplantation. Data came from immunoSEQ multiplex PCR; TCRdb stores just in-frame clones and leaves some out. Of 1,500 to 2,000 clones listed, 85% are singletons. Both intraepithelial and lamina propria lymphocytes were released by processing graft tissue. This specimen was ileum tissue, taken more than 55 days after intestinal transplant. The source of these receptors is a human patient who received an intestinal transplant, so some T cells may come from the graft donor.

The V call is TRBV4-1, the J call TRBJ1-5; weak D call: TRBD1 (5 bases). V was shortened by 0 bases and J by 7 bases, with 7 bases between the two germline ends. CDR1 is MGHRA, CDR2 YSYEKL, per germline. The CDR3 sequence is 13 residues long. The CDR3: CASSQEWGQPQHF. CDR3 coding DNA: TGCGCCAGCAGCCAAGAGTGGGGGCAGCCCCAGCATTTT.

The rearrangement joins TRBV6-1 to TRBJ1-5; D is unclear. Between the trimmed V and J ends, which lost 4 bases and 6 bases, there was a span of 10 bases. The germline gives CDR1 MNHNS, CDR2 SASEGT. The CDR3 consists of 13 residues. CDR3 loop: CASSAENSQPQHF. CDR3 nucleotide sequence: TGTGCCAGCAGTGCCGAAAACAGTCAGCCCCAGCATTTT.

The rearrangement links TRBV7-8 to TRBJ1-5; tentative D call: TRBD1 (5 bases). The germline CDR1 and CDR2 sequences are SGHVS and FQNEAQ. Trimming removed 3 bases at V and 1 base at J, with 10 bases between. The CDR3 is 15 residues long. In DNA, the CDR3 is TGTGCCAGCAGCTTGAGCGACAGCAGCAATCAGCCCCAGCATTTT. Amino acid sequence: CASSLSDSSNQPQHF.

The chain links TRBV5-6 to TRBJ1-5; D gene uncertain. The CDR3 totals 15 residues. CDR1 and CDR2 from the germline V gene are SGHDT and YYEEEE. V was clipped by 1 base and J by 3 bases, with 11 bases between them. CDR3 sequence: CASSLYGVVNQPQHF. DNA of the CDR3: TGTGCCAGCAGCTTGTATGGGGTTGTCAATCAGCCCCAGCATTTT.

This clone was observed once. J is TRBJ2-6 and V is TRBV6-8; no firm D call. The CDR3 runs to 19 residues. V was clipped by 5 bases and J by 5 bases, with 25 bases between them. Germline assignment: CDR1 MNHGY and CDR2 SAAAGT. Here the CDR3 reads CASSVLLRSKQSRANVLTF. CDR3 bases: TGTGCCAGCAGTGTTCTCTTACGCTCTAAACAAAGTCGGGCCAACGTCCTGACTTTC.

V usage is TRBV6-5 and J usage is TRBJ2-7; 8 bases are shared with TRBD2. CDR3 length: 15 amino acids. Trimming took 3 bases from V and 5 from J; bases not matched to a gene: 9. CDR1 and CDR2 (germline): MNHEY, SVGAGI. DNA for the CDR3: TGTGCCAGCAGTTATACCGGGGGGGGAGGCAACGAGCAGTACTTC. Translation: CASSYTGGGGNEQYF.

This chain links TRBV6-5 with TRBJ1-2; 9 nucleotides agree with TRBD1. Losses at the gene ends were 5 bases for V and 6 bases for J; bases not matched to a gene: 7. This CDR3 is built from 14 residues. Germline V gene lookup returns CDR1 MNHEY and CDR2 SVGAGI. The CDR3 loop reads CASSRTRTGDGYTF. In DNA form, the CDR3 reads TGTGCCAGCAGTCGAACCAGGACAGGGGATGGCTACACCTTC.

The genes are TRBV6-6 and TRBJ2-4; 7 bases fit TRBD1. With 6 bases clipped from V and 1 base from J, the junction kept 6 bases outside the gene matches. Germline CDR1 is MNHNY and CDR2 is SVGAGI (reference sequence). The CDR3 covers 15 residues. CDR3 in DNA: TGTGCCAGCAGAAGAACAGGGGTGGCCAAAAACATTCAGTACTTC. Translation: CASRRTGVAKNIQYF.

As DNA, the CDR3 is TGTGCCAGCCACCGGGCGGGGGGCGCAGATACGCAGTATTTT. This codes for CASHRAGGADTQYF. This chain uses TRBV2 with TRBJ2-3; TRBD2 aligns across 8 bases. J gave up 4 bases and V 8 bases, and 8 bases lay outside the gene matches. The V gene's germline CDR1 is SNHLY and CDR2 FYNNEI. The CDR3 is made up of 14 amino acids. The full variable domain, with the rest looked up from reference TRBV2 and TRBJ2-3, is EPEVTQTPSHQVTQMGQEVILRCVPISNHLYFYWYRQILGQKVEFLVSFYNNEISEKSEIFDDQFSVERPDGSNFTLKIRSTKLEDSAMYFCASHRAGGADTQYFGPGTRLTVL.

This rearrangement joins TRBV2 to TRBJ1-5, with D tentatively TRBD1 (6 bases). The CDR3 is made up of 15 amino acids. CDR1 is SNHLY and CDR2 is FYNNEI in the germline V gene. The V end was cut by 3 bases, the J end by 3 bases, with 12 bases between. This chain's CDR3 is CASSEGQAANQPQHF. The CDR3 DNA reads TGTGCCAGCAGTGAGGGACAAGCGGCCAATCAGCCCCAGCATTTT.

This chain joins TRBV5-1 and TRBJ2-5; a possible D gene is TRBD2 (6 bases). The CDR3 sequence is 14 residues long. V was cut by 6 bases and J by 2 bases, with 14 bases left in between. CDR1 and CDR2 from the germline V gene are SGHRS and YFSETQ. The CDR3 reads CASTLGLFQETQYF. CDR3 DNA: TGCGCCAGCACTTTAGGACTATTTCAAGAGACCCAGTACTTC.

The chain is built from TRBV5-1 and TRBJ1-1; D is possibly TRBD1 (6 bases). Per the germline V gene, CDR1 is SGHRS and CDR2 is YFSETQ. V lost 5 bases, J lost 2 bases, and 13 bases lay in between. The CDR3 is 14 amino acids. The CDR3 nucleotides read TGCGCCAGCAGAGGGGACAACGTTAACACTGAAGCTTTCTTT. Amino acids: CASRGDNVNTEAFF.

This clone was seen just once. The V gene is TRBV7-7, the J gene TRBJ2-2; 8 bases are a match to TRBD1. CDR3 length equals 15 residues. The trim removed 5 bases at V and 5 bases at J, leaving 7 bases unmatched. Per germline, CDR1 SSHAT and CDR2 FNYEAQ (reference sequence). CDR3 DNA: TGTGCCAGCAGCCCAGGGGGCGGTTTTACCGGGGAGCTGTTTTTT. This translates into CASSPGGGFTGELFF.

Concerning this clone itself: Other DNA sequences in the sample encode the same CDR3. The rearrangement uses TRBV7-9 and TRBJ2-2, with D uncertain. Germline loops: CDR1 SEHNR, CDR2 FQNEAQ (reference sequence). The V end was cut by 6 bases, the J end by 3 bases, with 11 bases between. The CDR3 length is 14 residues. CDR3 sequence (DNA): TGTGCCAGCAGTCCACGGGCCTACACCGGGGAGCTGTTTTTT. It encodes CASSPRAYTGELFF.

The chain couples TRBV11-2 to TRBJ1-1; tentatively, D is TRBD1 (5 bases). Germline CDR1 is SGHAT and CDR2 is FQNNGV. V was shortened by 3 bases and J by 1 base, with 12 bases between the two germline ends. This CDR3 region has 15 residues. This chain's CDR3 is CASSLLGRWNTEAFF. The CDR3 DNA reads TGTGCCAGCAGCTTGTTGGGGCGCTGGAACACTGAAGCTTTCTTT.

The chain recombines TRBV28 with TRBJ1-2; 7 nucleotides match TRBD1. V lost 7 bases and J lost 9; bases outside the gene matches: 8. Looked up from germline, CDR1 is MDHEN and CDR2 is SYDVKM. The CDR3 spans 12 residues. CDR3 DNA: TGTGCCAGCAATTTCGCACAGGGGAGCTACACCTTC. This gives the protein CASNFAQGSYTF.

The chain couples TRBV9 to TRBJ2-2; the D gene is possibly TRBD1 (5 bases). From germline, CDR1 is SGDLS and CDR2 YYNGEE. With 6 bases removed from V and 5 bases from J, the gap between germline ends came to 11 bases. The CDR3 covers 13 residues. The CDR3 protein is CASTSRVTGELFF. In nucleotides, the CDR3 is TGTGCCAGCACCTCCAGGGTAACCGGGGAGCTGTTTTTT.